Each of the 20 T cell receptor beta chains below was sequenced from the same sample in a study of radiation and T cells in renal cell carcinoma. Sequencing was performed with immunoSEQ multiplex PCR; in TCRdb, only in-frame clones are kept and a portion is missing. Of over 55,000 clones in the sample, around three quarters are singletons; the top ten hold roughly 7%. The time point is: blood 2 weeks post-SBRT. Treatment here: 15 Gy SBRT to primary tumor, nephrectomy 4 weeks later. Specimen: blood, collected from a patient whose treatment included radiotherapy and nephrectomy. The receptors shown here come from a man between 60 and 70 years old with renal cell carcinoma.

V and J are TRBV5-1 and TRBJ1-4; no firm D call. This CDR3 spans 16 amino acids. V was trimmed by 0 bases and J by 0 bases, leaving 9 bases between them. CDR1 and CDR2 (germline): SGHRS, YFSETQ. The DNA of the CDR3 is TGCGCCAGCAGCTTGGGGGGAAGAACAACTAATGAAAAACTGTTTTTT. Its protein is CASSLGGRTTNEKLFF.

The rearrangement links TRBV7-2 to TRBJ1-4; a possible D gene is TRBD1 (5 bases). The CDR3 spans 13 residues. From germline, CDR1 is SGHTA and CDR2 FQGNSA. Trimming left V 1 base short and J 8 bases short, with 8 bases between. The CDR3 is CASSLGGGEKLFF. The CDR3 region has the DNA TGTGCCAGCAGCTTAGGGGGGGGAGAAAAACTGTTTTTT.

The chain has TRBV5-1 and TRBJ2-7; no reliable D call. The CDR3 covers 16 residues. Germline V gene lookup returns CDR1 SGHRS and CDR2 YFSETQ. Trimming stripped 4 bases from V and 8 bases from J, with 25 bases between. The DNA for the CDR3 is TGCGCCAGCAGCCCGCGTCGTGGGCTCTACGGTACACAGCAGTACTTC. Its protein is CASSPRRGLYGTQQYF. Filled out from reference TRBV5-1 and TRBJ2-7, the complete variable domain reads KAGVTQTPRYLIKTRGQQVTLSCSPISGHRSVSWYQQTPGQGLQFLFEYFSETQRNKGNFPGRFSGRQFSNSRSEMNVSTLELGDSALYLCASSPRRGLYGTQQYFGPGTRLTVT.

The rearrangement links TRBV18 to TRBJ2-5; no clear D gene. This CDR3 has 13 amino acids. With 6 bases removed from V and 1 base from J, the gap between germline ends came to 9 bases. Germline loops: CDR1 KGHSH, CDR2 LQKENI. CDR3 sequence: CASSDGVQETQYF. CDR3 in DNA: TGTGCCAGCTCGGACGGTGTCCAAGAGACCCAGTACTTC.

The rearrangement links TRBV5-1 to TRBJ1-1, with 7 positions matching TRBD1. Germline-derived CDR1 and CDR2 are SGHRS and YFSETQ. The V gene end was trimmed by 0 bases and the J gene end by 0 bases; junction bases not matched to a gene: 5. The CDR3 spans 16 residues. CDR3 residues: CASSLVSGQLNTEAFF. CDR3 DNA: TGCGCCAGCAGCTTGGTTTCGGGACAGTTGAACACTGAAGCTTTCTTT.

The V and J genes are TRBV7-3 and TRBJ2-1, with TRBD2 as a possible D gene (5 bases). Trimming stripped 1 base from V and 4 bases from J, with 17 bases between. Per the germline V gene, CDR1 is SGHTA and CDR2 is FQGTGA. The CDR3 is 17 residues long. CDR3 protein: CASSLRAATRSYNEQFF. The CDR3 DNA reads as TGTGCCAGCAGCTTAAGGGCAGCTACTAGGTCATACAATGAGCAGTTCTTC.

This clone appeared a few times. This rearrangement joins TRBV7-2 to TRBJ2-7; 8 nucleotides match TRBD2. The CDR3 runs to 14 residues. V gave up 2 bases and J gave up 9 bases; unmatched junction bases: 9. The germline CDR1 and CDR2 sequences are SGHTA and FQGNSA. The CDR3 region is CASSLLAGGRRQYF. In DNA, the CDR3 is TGTGCCAGCAGCTTATTGGCGGGGGGTCGTCGGCAGTACTTC.

The chain links TRBV5-1 to TRBJ2-1, with 9 bases matching TRBD2. V lost 0 bases to trimming and J lost 0 bases; unmatched junction nucleotides: 7. Germline V gene data show CDR1 as SGHRS and CDR2 as YFSETQ. This CDR3 has 18 residues. CDR3 sequence: CASSLASGRPSSYNEQFF. CDR3 in DNA: TGCGCCAGCAGCTTGGCGAGCGGGAGGCCCAGCTCCTACAATGAGCAGTTCTTC.

This chain links TRBV5-5 with TRBJ1-5, with no clear D. This CDR3 comprises 14 residues. Germline V lookup: CDR1 SGHKS, CDR2 YYEKEE (reference sequence). Trimming pared 0 bases from V and 4 bases from J, leaving 8 bases between. The CDR3 loop is CASSLAGWNQPQHF. In DNA form, the CDR3 reads TGTGCCAGCAGCTTGGCCGGATGGAATCAGCCCCAGCATTTT.

The rearrangement uses TRBV10-2 and TRBJ2-1; 10 bases map to TRBD2. In germline, CDR1 is WSHSY, CDR2 SAAADI. CDR3 length: 15 residues. The ends lost 3 bases at V and 10 bases at J; junction bases unmatched: 9. In DNA, the CDR3 is TGCGCCAGCAGTGAAGGACTAGCGGAAAGAGAGGAGCAGTTCTTC. This codes for CASSEGLAEREEQFF.

V and J are TRBV18 and TRBJ2-5; possibly TRBD2 for D (7 bases). This CDR3 is 16 amino acids long. Germline CDR1 reads KGHSH; CDR2 reads LQKENI. Trimming took 3 bases from V and 1 from J, leaving 15 bases between them. The CDR3 loop reads CASSPFVAGAQETQYF. In DNA form, the CDR3 reads TGTGCCAGCTCACCCTTTGTGGCGGGGGCCCAAGAGACCCAGTACTTC. The full variable domain, completed using reference TRBV18 and TRBJ2-5, is NAGVMQNPRHLVRRRGQEARLRCSPMKGHSHVYWYRQLPEEGLKFMVYLQKENIIDESGMPKERFSAEFPKEGPSILRIQQVVRGDSAAYFCASSPFVAGAQETQYFGPGTRLLVL.

The chain couples TRBV18 to TRBJ1-2, with TRBD1 matching 7 bases. The CDR3 is 15 amino acids. With V trimmed by 3 bases and J by 3 bases, 7 bases remained unmatched. Germline V gene data show CDR1 as KGHSH and CDR2 as LQKENI. The DNA for the CDR3 is TGTGCCAGCTCACCGTCGACAGGGTCCCACTATGGCTACACCTTC. It encodes CASSPSTGSHYGYTF.

This chain links TRBV18 with TRBJ2-3, with unresolved D. The germline V gene has CDR1 KGHSH and CDR2 LQKENI. V lost 4 bases and J lost 6, with 8 bases in between. This CDR3 comprises 12 residues. The CDR3 region has the DNA TGTGCCAGCTCACTACTTCAGGATACGCAGTATTTT. It translates to CASSLLQDTQYF.

The chain recombines TRBV6-6 with TRBJ2-2; 7 bases match TRBD2. The CDR3 is 15 amino acids. V shed 4 bases and J 6 bases; nucleotides not matched to a gene: 8. Germline CDR1 MNHNY, CDR2 SVGAGI (reference sequence). CDR3 in DNA: TGTGCCAGCAGTTTTCAGGGACTAAACGCCGGGGAGCTGTTTTTT. This translates into CASSFQGLNAGELFF.

V and J are TRBV10-3 and TRBJ1-3; D is unresolved. Germline assignment: CDR1 ENHRY and CDR2 SYGVKD. V was pared by 6 bases and J by 0 bases, with 18 bases between. This CDR3 has 17 amino acids. The CDR3 loop reads CAIRDPNNAASGNTIYF. The CDR3 DNA is TGTGCCATCAGGGACCCCAACAACGCAGCCTCTGGAAACACCATATATTTT.

The chain joins TRBV11-1 to TRBJ1-1, with D maybe TRBD1 (5 bases). Germline loops: CDR1 SGHAT, CDR2 FQDESV (reference sequence). The CDR3 totals 16 residues. The V gene lost 3 bases and the J gene lost 0 bases, with 14 bases spanning the gap. CDR3 loop: CASSFTGEGMNTEAFF. The CDR3 nucleotides read TGTGCCAGCAGCTTTACGGGGGAAGGGATGAACACTGAAGCTTTCTTT.

The chain couples TRBV29-1 to TRBJ2-3; possible D gene TRBD2, 6 bases. V gave up 3 bases and J gave up 1 base, with 23 bases separating them. Germline values: CDR1 SQVTM, CDR2 ANQGSEA. This CDR3 region has 18 residues. The CDR3 protein is CSVERGGGGGDRTDTQYF. The CDR3 bases are TGCAGCGTTGAGAGAGGTGGGGGTGGAGGGGACCGCACAGATACGCAGTATTTT.

The CDR3 DNA reads as TGTGCCTGGAGTGGGGGGTCAGACAATGAGCAGTTCTTC. Its protein product is CAWSGGSDNEQFF. The chain recombines TRBV30 with TRBJ2-1; the D gene could be TRBD1 or TRBD2 (5 bases each). Germline lookup yields CDR1 GTSNPN and CDR2 SVGIG (reference sequence). The CDR3 length is 13 residues. Deletions cut 1 base from V and 5 bases from J, with 9 bases between.

V and J are TRBV28 and TRBJ1-5, with D unclear. CDR3 length: 13 residues. The ends were cut back, 5 bases at V and 0 bases at J, with 5 bases in the middle. CDR1 is MDHEN, CDR2 SYDVKM, per germline. The DNA of the CDR3 is TGTGCCAGCAGTAAGTATAGCAATCAGCCCCAGCATTTT. This sequence encodes CASSKYSNQPQHF.

The rearrangement joins TRBV5-6 to TRBJ2-5; D assignment may be TRBD1 or TRBD2 (5 bases each). Deletions cut 5 bases from V and 2 bases from J, with 16 bases between. Germline CDR1 SGHDT, CDR2 YYEEEE. The CDR3 is 15 amino acids. The CDR3 spells CASRSTGRVQETQYF. The DNA for the CDR3 is TGTGCCAGCAGGTCCACGGGACGAGTACAAGAGACCCAGTACTTC.